The clone carrying this TCR beta chain turned up a few times. The target antigen is unknown. By 5'RACE template switching, TCR cDNA was produced, with a universal primer site and UMIs added in the process. TCRdb reprocessed the 5' RACE reads with MiXCR, giving one entry per CDR3 protein. Here the sample spans nearly 350,000 distinct CDR3 sequences, around 8.1% being singletons. Trimming at V came to 5 bases and at J to 7 bases, leaving 7 bases not matched to a gene. Germline V gene lookup returns CDR1 LGHDT and CDR2 YNNKEL (reference sequence). The CDR3 runs 15 residues. This sample is part of a study of T cells after yellow fever vaccination. Whole-study results and caveats: Detected again after the booster were most primary-vaccination clones, at 95% to 98% CD4 and 70% to 90% CD8.

The sequences come from PBMCs, collected roughly 47 days after the first yellow fever vaccination. The rearrangement uses TRBV3-1 and TRBJ1-6; 8 bases are shared with TRBD1. The TCR was taken from a man between 18 and 35 years old who received the YFV17D yellow fever vaccine. The CDR3 spells CASSYRTGHNSPLHF. CDR3 in DNA: TGTGCCAGCAGCTACCGGACAGGGCACAATTCACCCCTCCACTTT.